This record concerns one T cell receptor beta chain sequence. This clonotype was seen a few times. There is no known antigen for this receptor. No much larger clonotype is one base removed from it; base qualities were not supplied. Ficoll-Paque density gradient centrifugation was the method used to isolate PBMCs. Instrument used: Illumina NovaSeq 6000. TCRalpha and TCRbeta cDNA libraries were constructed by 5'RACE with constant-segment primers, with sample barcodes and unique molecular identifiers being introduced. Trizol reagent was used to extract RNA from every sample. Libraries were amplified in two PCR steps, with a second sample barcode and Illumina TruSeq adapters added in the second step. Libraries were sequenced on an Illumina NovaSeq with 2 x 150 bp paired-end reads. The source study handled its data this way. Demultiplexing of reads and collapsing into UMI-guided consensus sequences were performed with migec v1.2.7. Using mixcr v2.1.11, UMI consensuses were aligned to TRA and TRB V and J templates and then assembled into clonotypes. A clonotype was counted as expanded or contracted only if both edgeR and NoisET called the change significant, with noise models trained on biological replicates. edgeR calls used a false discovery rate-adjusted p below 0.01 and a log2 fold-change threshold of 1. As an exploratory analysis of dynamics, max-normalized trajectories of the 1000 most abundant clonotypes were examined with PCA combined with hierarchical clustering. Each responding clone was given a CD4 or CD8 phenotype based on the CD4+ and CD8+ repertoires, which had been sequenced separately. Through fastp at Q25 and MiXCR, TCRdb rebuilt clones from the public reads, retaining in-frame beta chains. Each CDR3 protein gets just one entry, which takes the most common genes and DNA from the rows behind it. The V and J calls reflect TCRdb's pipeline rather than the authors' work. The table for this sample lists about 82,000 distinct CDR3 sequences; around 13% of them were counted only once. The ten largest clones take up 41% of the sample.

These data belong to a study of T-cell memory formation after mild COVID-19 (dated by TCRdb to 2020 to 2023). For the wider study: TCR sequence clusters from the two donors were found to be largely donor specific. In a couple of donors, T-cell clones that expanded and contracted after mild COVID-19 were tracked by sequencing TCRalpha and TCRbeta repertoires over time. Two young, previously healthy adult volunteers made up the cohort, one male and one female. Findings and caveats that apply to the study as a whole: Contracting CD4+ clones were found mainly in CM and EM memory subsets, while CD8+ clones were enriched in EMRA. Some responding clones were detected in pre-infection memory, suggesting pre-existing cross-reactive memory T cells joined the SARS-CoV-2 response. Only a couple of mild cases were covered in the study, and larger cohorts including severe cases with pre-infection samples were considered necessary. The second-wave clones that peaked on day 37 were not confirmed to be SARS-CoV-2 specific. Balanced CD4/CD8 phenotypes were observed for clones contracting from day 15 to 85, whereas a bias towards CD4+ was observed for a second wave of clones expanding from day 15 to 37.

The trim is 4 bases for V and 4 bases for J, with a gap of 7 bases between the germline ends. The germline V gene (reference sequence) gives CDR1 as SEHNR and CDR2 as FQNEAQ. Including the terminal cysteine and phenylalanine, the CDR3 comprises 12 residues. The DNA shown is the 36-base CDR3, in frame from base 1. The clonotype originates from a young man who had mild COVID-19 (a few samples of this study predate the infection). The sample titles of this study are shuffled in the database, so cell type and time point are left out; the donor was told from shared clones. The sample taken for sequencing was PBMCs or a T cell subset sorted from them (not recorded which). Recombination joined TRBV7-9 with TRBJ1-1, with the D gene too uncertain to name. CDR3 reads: CASSSPLTEAFF. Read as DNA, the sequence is TGTGCCAGCAGCTCCCCCCTCACTGAAGCTTTCTTT.